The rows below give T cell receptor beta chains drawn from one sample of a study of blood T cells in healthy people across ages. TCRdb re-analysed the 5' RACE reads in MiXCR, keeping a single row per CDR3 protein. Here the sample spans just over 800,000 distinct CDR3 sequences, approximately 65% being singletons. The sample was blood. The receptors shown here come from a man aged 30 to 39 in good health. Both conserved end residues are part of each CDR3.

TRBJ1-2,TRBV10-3,CAISESTGDGGYTF
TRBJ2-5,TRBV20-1,CSASAPGQGRETQYF
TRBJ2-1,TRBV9,CASSPKEGVYNEQFF
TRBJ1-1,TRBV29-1,CSVAVGGNTEAFF
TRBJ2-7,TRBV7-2,CAGSKGLAVDEQYF
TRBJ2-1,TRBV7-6,CASSLSVGRDEQFF
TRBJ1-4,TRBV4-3,CASSQDHLRLFF
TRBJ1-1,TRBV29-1,CSVESFNTEAFF
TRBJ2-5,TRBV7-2,CASSFDRPQETQYF
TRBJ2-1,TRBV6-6,CATHYGPGGEQFF
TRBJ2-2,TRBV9,CASSLRTGVGGELFF
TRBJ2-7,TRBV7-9,CASSQTRGQGRYEQYF
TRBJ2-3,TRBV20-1,CSARDAGGADTQYF
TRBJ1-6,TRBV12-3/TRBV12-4,CASTRDTSYNSPLHF
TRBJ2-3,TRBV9,CASSVGSLPTDTQYF
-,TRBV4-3,CASSQALATGYEQYF
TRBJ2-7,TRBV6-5,CASSYLGIGYF
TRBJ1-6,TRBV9,CASSADREVSPLHF
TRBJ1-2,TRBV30,CAWSLGGKNYGYTF
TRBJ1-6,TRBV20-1,CSARPRDEVDNSPLHF
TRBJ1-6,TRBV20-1,CSATYRGITYNSPLHF
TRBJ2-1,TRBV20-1,CSATPVVAGTYNEQFF
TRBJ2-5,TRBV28,CASRATSSVRETQYF
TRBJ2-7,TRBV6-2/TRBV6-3,CASSPGTSIREQYF
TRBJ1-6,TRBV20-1,CSASFRDRGQSPLHF